This section outlines one TCR beta chain sequence together with its context. Described time point: persistent/refractory GD, antithyroid drugs over 5 years with positive TRAb. The TCR library was made from RNA that had been extracted from PBMCs in TRIzol. The germline gives CDR1 SGHAT, CDR2 FQNNGV. Losses at the gene ends were 3 bases for V and 7 bases for J; bases not matched to a gene: 4. CDR3 length: 15 residues. The sample comes from a study of regulatory T cells in long-lasting Graves disease. Library construction for TCR beta used iRepertoire HTBI primers and Arm-PCR of CDR3 regions. TCRdb itself ran the multiplex PCR reads through MiXCR, one entry per CDR3 protein. The sample lists about 660,000 distinct CDR3 sequences; approximately 29% were seen once.

This sample comprised peripheral blood mononuclear cells (PBMCs), obtained when the disease was refractory, from a patient treated with antithyroid drugs. This clonotype originated in a female donor with Graves disease. J is TRBJ2-1 and V is TRBV11-2; 12 nucleotides agree with TRBD2. CDR3 sequence: CASSLLAGGVNEQFF. As DNA, the CDR3 is TGTGCCAGCAGCTTGCTAGCGGGAGGGGTAAATGAGCAGTTCTTC.